These 28 T cell receptor beta chains came from one sample sequenced in a study of radiation and T cells in renal cell carcinoma. Clones were read by immunoSEQ multiplex PCR, and TCRdb kept only the in-frame ones, dropping some. The repertoire includes tens of thousands of clones, over 70% of them detected once, and under 7.5% sits in the top ten. Indicated time point: baseline pretreatment blood. Treatment specified: 15 Gy SBRT to primary tumor, nephrectomy 4 weeks later. This material consisted of blood, taken from a patient whose treatment included radiotherapy and nephrectomy. The source is a man in his sixties with renal cell carcinoma.

The gene calls are TRBV11-2 and TRBJ1-2; 8 nucleotides align to TRBD1. Germline V CDR1 and CDR2: SGHAT, FQNNGV. V dropped 5 bases and J dropped 8; count of bases not matched to a gene: 13. The CDR3 covers 15 residues. DNA for the CDR3: TGTGCCAGCAGCGTATTCCAGGGGGCTCGGGGAGGCTACACCTTC. Translating gives CASSVFQGARGGYTF.

The J gene is TRBJ2-3, the V gene TRBV6-1, with TRBD2 matching 9 bases. V shed 2 bases and J 1 base; nucleotides not matched to a gene: 16. CDR1 and CDR2 from the germline V gene are MNHNS and SASEGT. This CDR3 is 20 amino acids long. Here the CDR3 reads CASSESLLNLAGEGTDTQYF. In DNA form, the CDR3 reads TGTGCCAGCAGTGAATCACTGCTAAACTTAGCGGGAGAGGGCACAGATACGCAGTATTTT.

This chain links TRBV20-1 with TRBJ2-1; D may be TRBD1 (5 bases). V lost 7 bases and J 7 bases, leaving 11 bases between the germline ends. CDR3 length equals 11 residues. CDR1 and CDR2 from the germline V gene are DFQATT and SNEGSKA (reference sequence). The CDR3 DNA sequence: TGCAGTGGGACACGGTGGAATGAGCAGTTCTTC. Its translation is CSGTRWNEQFF.

The chain has TRBV6-6 and TRBJ2-1; no firm D call. CDR1 and CDR2 (germline): MNHNY, SVGAGI (reference sequence). The CDR3 is 12 amino acids. Trimming stripped 0 bases from V and 10 bases from J, with 7 bases between. The CDR3 sequence: CASSYSVIEQFF. In DNA form, the CDR3 reads TGTGCCAGCAGTTACTCAGTCATCGAGCAGTTCTTC.

J is TRBJ2-5 and V is TRBV2; 13 nucleotides align to TRBD2. V lost 7 bases, J lost 2 bases, and 1 base stayed unmatched. Germline V gene sequence: CDR1 SNHLY, CDR2 FYNNEI. There are 14 residues in the CDR3. Written as DNA, the CDR3 is TGTGCCAGCAAGGGACTAGCGGGACAAGAGACCCAGTACTTC. Residues: CASKGLAGQETQYF.

The CDR3 sequence: CAWGTGLSSYNSPLHF. The CDR3 nucleotides are TGTGCCTGGGGGACAGGCCTTAGCTCCTATAATTCACCCCTCCACTTT. This sequence joins TRBV30 and TRBJ1-6; 8 bases line up with TRBD1. V lost 5 bases, J lost 0 bases, and 6 bases stayed unmatched. The CDR3 is made up of 16 amino acids. CDR1 is GTSNPN, CDR2 SVGIG, per germline (reference sequence). Variable domain in full (rest from reference TRBV30 and TRBJ1-6): SQTIHQWPATLVQPVGSPLSLECTVEGTSNPNLYWYRQAAGRGLQLLFYSVGIGQISSEVPQNLSASRPQDRQFILSSKKLLLSDSGFYLCAWGTGLSSYNSPLHFGNGTRLTVT.

V is TRBV27 and J is TRBJ2-1, with 10 bases fitting TRBD2. V trimming: 7 bases; J trimming: 9 bases; junction bases outside the gene matches: 12. CDR1 and CDR2 from the germline V gene are MNHEY and SMNVEV (reference sequence). This CDR3 spans 15 amino acids. In DNA form, the CDR3 reads TGTGCCAGCATCCTAACTAGCGGGATGGGGGGTGAGCAGTTCTTC. It translates to CASILTSGMGGEQFF.

This chain uses TRBV5-1 with TRBJ1-1, with a tentative D call TRBD1 (6 bases). V was cut by 3 bases and J by 0 bases, with 21 bases left in between. The CDR3 runs to 18 residues. CDR1 and CDR2 from the germline V gene are SGHRS and YFSETQ. In nucleotides, the CDR3 is TGCGCCAGCAGCTCATTTATACAGGGCCCGGGGCTGAACACTGAAGCTTTCTTT. It codes for CASSSFIQGPGLNTEAFF.

V is TRBV27 and J is TRBJ2-5; TRBD1 matches at 7 bases. V lost 0 bases to trimming and J lost 7 bases; unmatched junction nucleotides: 11. The CDR3 spans 16 residues. Germline V CDR1 and CDR2: MNHEY, SMNVEV (reference sequence). The CDR3 loop reads CASSLSGTAHLTTQYF. CDR3 nucleotides: TGTGCCAGCAGTTTATCAGGGACAGCCCATCTAACGACCCAGTACTTC.

This clone has more than one count but fewer than ten. This chain uses TRBV14 with TRBJ1-1; D remains ambiguous. Trimming left V 4 bases short and J 1 base short, with 10 bases between. Germline-derived CDR1 and CDR2 are SGHDN and FVKESK. CDR3 length equals 14 residues. The DNA for the CDR3 is TGTGCCAGCAGCCTACGGACGGGGAACACTGAAGCTTTCTTT. Translating it yields CASSLRTGNTEAFF.

V is TRBV18 and J is TRBJ1-4, with D unresolved. Trimming cost V 1 base and J 2 bases, with 5 bases left between them. Germline values: CDR1 KGHSH, CDR2 LQKENI. The CDR3 is 14 amino acids. The CDR3 loop reads CASSPQGTNEKLFF. CDR3 DNA sequence: TGTGCCAGCTCACCACAGGGCACTAATGAAAAACTGTTTTTT.

The chain is built from TRBV2 and TRBJ1-2; D may be TRBD1 (6 bases). V lost 10 bases and J lost 0, with 18 bases in between. CDR3 length: 15 residues. Germline V gene sequence: CDR1 SNHLY, CDR2 FYNNEI. CDR3: CATKTQGNANYGYTF. CDR3 DNA sequence: TGTGCCACCAAGACCCAGGGGAACGCTAACTATGGCTACACCTTC.

This clone was counted once. This chain links TRBV6-1 with TRBJ2-5; tentatively, D is TRBD2 (6 bases). This CDR3 has 16 amino acids. Per germline, CDR1 MNHNS and CDR2 SASEGT. The germline V and J ends were trimmed by 2 bases and 5 bases, with 18 bases remaining between them. The DNA for the CDR3 is TGTGCCAGCAGTGAACTCTCCGGGAGTCCCTTGGAGACCCAGTACTTC. As protein: CASSELSGSPLETQYF.

V gene TRBV5-6 combines with J gene TRBJ1-2, with 8 bases fitting TRBD1. CDR1 is SGHDT, CDR2 YYEEEE, per germline. After removal of 2 bases from V and 3 bases from J, the junction contained 9 bases not matched to a gene. This CDR3 has 16 amino acids. The CDR3 DNA follows: TGTGCCAGCAGCTTTAAGCAGGGGGCGCGAGACTATGGCTACACCTTC. It translates to CASSFKQGARDYGYTF.

CDR3 sequence (DNA): TGCAGCGTTAGGACAGGGTTGTCCTACGAGCAGTACTTC. Residues: CSVRTGLSYEQYF. The chain links TRBV29-1 to TRBJ2-7; 8 nucleotides line up with TRBD1. Trimming took 5 bases from V and 1 from J; bases not matched to a gene: 4. This CDR3 contains 13 residues. In germline, CDR1 is SQVTM, CDR2 ANQGSEA.

V is TRBV29-1 and J is TRBJ1-2; D ambiguous. This CDR3 is 13 amino acids long. Germline CDR1 reads SQVTM; CDR2 reads ANQGSEA. The CDR3 is CSGIIHSNYGYTF. DNA of the CDR3: TGCAGTGGGATCATCCATTCTAACTATGGCTACACCTTC.

The chain carries TRBV10-3 and TRBJ2-3; TRBD2 matches at 9 bases. The junction had 6 bases not matched to a gene; V was cut back by 2 bases and J by 6 bases. CDR3 length: 15 amino acids. Looked up from germline, CDR1 is ENHRY and CDR2 is SYGVKD. The CDR3: CAISEGQRGVDTQYF. The CDR3 DNA follows: TGTGCCATCAGTGAGGGCCAGCGGGGGGTCGATACGCAGTATTTT.

This chain links TRBV6-6 with TRBJ1-1, with D possibly matching TRBD1 (5 bases). The CDR3 totals 14 residues. Germline lookup yields CDR1 MNHNY and CDR2 SVGAGI (reference sequence). Trimming took off 5 bases at V and 1 base at J, with 11 bases between the two ends. Here the CDR3 DNA reads TGTGCCAGCAGTCAAACAGGCCGGAACACTGAAGCTTTCTTT. This translates into CASSQTGRNTEAFF.

This clone came up a few times. This sequence joins TRBV7-2 and TRBJ1-6, with D possibly TRBD1 on 6 matching bases. Between the trimmed V and J ends, which lost 0 bases and 5 bases, there was a span of 8 bases. Germline V gene sequence: CDR1 SGHTA, CDR2 FQGNSA. This CDR3 region has 15 residues. CDR3 region: CASSLAGGHNSPLHF. Written as DNA, the CDR3 is TGTGCCAGCAGCTTAGCAGGGGGTCATAATTCACCCCTCCACTTT.

This clone appeared once. The chain links TRBV30 to TRBJ1-5; possible D gene TRBD1, 5 bases. Germline CDR1 is GTSNPN and CDR2 is SVGIG (reference sequence). V lost 2 bases, J lost 7 bases, and 12 bases lay in between. The CDR3 length is 13 residues. The CDR3 reads CAWSRGKGQPQHF. As DNA, the CDR3 is TGTGCCTGGAGTCGGGGGAAAGGACAGCCCCAGCATTTT.

This clone has only one observation. This chain links TRBV5-1 with TRBJ2-3; no reliable D call. This CDR3 is built from 15 residues. CDR1 is SGHRS and CDR2 is YFSETQ in the germline V gene. V was clipped by 0 bases and J by 6 bases, with 14 bases between them. CDR3 nucleotide sequence: TGCGCCAGCAGCTTGGCCGGATCTTTAGTGGATACGCAGTATTTT. Residues: CASSLAGSLVDTQYF.

This chain connects TRBV2 to TRBJ2-6, with D maybe TRBD1 (6 bases). Trimming removed 6 bases from V and 1 base from J, with 7 bases in between. CDR3 size: 14 residues. The V gene's germline CDR1 is SNHLY and CDR2 FYNNEI. CDR3 in amino acids: CASRGASGANVLTF. In nucleotides, the CDR3 is TGTGCCAGCAGGGGGGCTTCTGGGGCCAACGTCCTGACTTTC.

The chain uses TRBV11-2 and TRBJ2-7; weak D call: TRBD1 (6 bases). V lost 0 bases and J 2 bases, leaving 14 bases between the germline ends. The CDR3 has 16 amino acids. The V gene's germline CDR1 is SGHAT and CDR2 FQNNGV. This CDR3 reads CASSLDRTTGTYEQYF. The CDR3 DNA is TGTGCCAGCAGCTTAGATAGAACTACAGGGACCTACGAGCAGTACTTC.

CDR3 coding DNA: TGTGCCAGCAGCTTAAACCTCCTAGCGGGAGGGCCTCGAGATGAGCAGTTCTTC. Protein sequence: CASSLNLLAGGPRDEQFF. The V and J genes are TRBV7-9 and TRBJ2-1; 12 nucleotides match TRBD2. The V gene's germline CDR1 is SEHNR and CDR2 FQNEAQ (reference sequence). CDR3 length equals 18 residues. V was pared by 2 bases and J by 8 bases, with 13 bases of the junction left unmatched.

The rearrangement links TRBV5-1 to TRBJ1-1; D might be TRBD1 (5 bases). The CDR3 covers 13 residues. V dropped 5 bases and J dropped 3 bases, with 11 bases sitting between them. Germline V gene lookup returns CDR1 SGHRS and CDR2 YFSETQ. Here the CDR3 reads CASRGRDDTEAFF. The CDR3 region has the DNA TGCGCCAGCAGGGGACGGGACGACACTGAAGCTTTCTTT.

This chain links TRBV4-1 with TRBJ2-7; 9 positions match TRBD1. The J segment lost 3 bases and the V segment lost 4 bases, leaving 1 base of the junction unmatched. The CDR3 runs 13 residues. Germline-derived CDR1 and CDR2 are MGHRA and YSYEKL. The CDR3 sequence: CASSRDRDYEQYF. The CDR3 region has the DNA TGCGCCAGCAGCCGGGACAGGGACTACGAGCAGTACTTC.

This clone was detected only once. This chain links TRBV6-5 with TRBJ1-4; D perhaps matches TRBD1 (5 bases). Germline loops: CDR1 MNHEY, CDR2 SVGAGI. V shed 3 bases and J shed 5 bases, with 13 bases lying between them. The CDR3 runs 15 residues. This chain's CDR3 is CASSYGQGLNEKLFF. DNA of the CDR3: TGTGCCAGCAGTTATGGCCAGGGTTTAAATGAAAAACTGTTTTTT.

V is TRBV18 and J is TRBJ2-2; 9 nucleotides line up with TRBD2. CDR1 is KGHSH, CDR2 LQKENI, per germline. This CDR3 is built from 17 residues. Unmatched junction bases numbered 8, after V lost 6 bases and J lost 0 bases. DNA of the CDR3: TGTGCCAGCTCGACCGACATAGCGGGGGCGAACACCGGGGAGCTGTTTTTT. Its protein product is CASSTDIAGANTGELFF.